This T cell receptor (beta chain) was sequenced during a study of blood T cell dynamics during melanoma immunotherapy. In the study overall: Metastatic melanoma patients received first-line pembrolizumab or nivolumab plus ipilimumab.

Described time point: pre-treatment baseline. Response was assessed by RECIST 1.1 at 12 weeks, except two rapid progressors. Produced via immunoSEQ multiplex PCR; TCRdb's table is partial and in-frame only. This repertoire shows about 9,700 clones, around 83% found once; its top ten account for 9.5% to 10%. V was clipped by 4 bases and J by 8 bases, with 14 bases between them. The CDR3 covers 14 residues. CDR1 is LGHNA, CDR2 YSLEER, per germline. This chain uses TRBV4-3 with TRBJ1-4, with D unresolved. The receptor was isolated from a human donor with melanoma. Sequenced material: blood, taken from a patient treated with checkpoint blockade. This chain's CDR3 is CASSPGLSGEKLFF. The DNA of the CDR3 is TGCGCCAGCAGCCCCGGGCTCTCGGGGGAAAAACTGTTTTTT.